This TCR beta chain originates from a study of T-cell reconstitution after alpha-beta-depleted transplantation in children. Germline lookup yields CDR1 SQVTM and CDR2 ANQGSEA. There are 13 residues in the CDR3. After removal of 6 bases from V and 3 bases from J, the junction contained 6 bases not matched to a gene. Unique molecular identifiers tagged the TCRbeta library. MiXCR, run by TCRdb on the PCR reads, gives a single entry per CDR3 protein. Counted here are around 450,000 distinct CDR3 sequences, 43% occurring once; the ten biggest clones make up roughly a quarter. This TCR was sampled from a girl aged 2-10 years with aplastic anemia, due to receive a stem cell transplant. Sequencing was performed on PBMCs, taken before TCRalphabeta/CD19-depleted stem cell transplant. This chain links TRBV29-1 with TRBJ2-7; 9 bases are shared with TRBD1. CDR3 protein: CSVPGQGIYEQYF. DNA for the CDR3: TGCAGCGTCCCGGGACAGGGAATCTACGAGCAGTACTTC.